The subject of this entry is one TCR beta chain. Its antigen is currently unknown. V was trimmed by 6 bases and J by 5 bases, leaving 9 bases between them. Germline V lookup: CDR1 SQVTM, CDR2 ANQGSEA. The CDR3 extends over 11 amino acids. This record comes from a study of shared clonotypes between healthy human individuals. Study-level results: Among the subsets, naive ones generally showed larger estimated richness than memory ones.

Here immunoSEQ multiplex PCR was the method, and the copy in TCRdb shows in-frame clones only, minus some. The sample has 550,000 to 650,000 clones, roughly 96% seen once. Terminally differentiated effector memory CD45RA+ cells were excluded from the naive CD8 cells, which were CD45RO-negative and positively selected for CCR7. This TCR came from a woman between 25 and 40 years old in good health. Sequencing was performed on naive CD8+ T cells sorted from blood. The chain is built from TRBV29-1 and TRBJ2-3; D might be TRBD1 (5 bases). CDR3 loop: CSVWTIDTQYF. The CDR3 DNA sequence: TGCAGCGTGTGGACAATAGATACGCAGTATTTT.